Presented here are 6 T cell receptor beta chains from one specimen sequenced in a study of T cells in localized non-small cell lung cancer. Generated by immunoSEQ multiplex PCR, the TCRdb table keeps only in-frame clones and is missing some. The profile covers approximately 32,000 clones, with over 70% appearing a single time and roughly a sixth taken by the ten largest. This specimen consisted of peripheral blood, obtained before any cancer treatment. The receptors here all came from a male donor at least 60 years old with stage III squamous cell lung carcinoma.

This chain uses TRBV18 with TRBJ2-3, with unresolved D. V lost 2 bases to trimming and J lost 0 bases, with 3 bases between them. The V gene's germline CDR1 is KGHSH and CDR2 LQKENI. There are 13 residues in the CDR3. CDR3 bases: TGTGCCAGCTCACCAGCTAGCACAGATACGCAGTATTTT. It yields the protein CASSPASTDTQYF.

The genes are TRBV5-1 and TRBJ2-2; 9 positions agree with TRBD1. V lost 4 bases to trimming and J lost 5 bases; unmatched junction nucleotides: 6. Looked up from germline, CDR1 is SGHRS and CDR2 is YFSETQ. The CDR3 is made up of 15 amino acids. Here the CDR3 DNA reads TGCGCCAGCAGCATACAGGGGGCGAGGACCGGGGAGCTGTTTTTT. Translated, it gives CASSIQGARTGELFF.

V is TRBV29-1 and J is TRBJ2-5, with 8 positions matching TRBD1. This CDR3 has 14 amino acids. Trimming took 6 bases from V and 1 from J; bases not matched to a gene: 7. Germline values: CDR1 SQVTM, CDR2 ANQGSEA. The CDR3 DNA reads TGCAGCGTCGAGCAGGGGGCCCTCCAAGAGACCCAGTACTTC. Protein product: CSVEQGALQETQYF.

This clone came up a few times. The genes are TRBV5-1 and TRBJ2-7, with a possible D match to TRBD2 (5 bases). V gave up 4 bases and J gave up 0 bases, with 11 bases separating them. The length of the CDR3 is 14 residues. Germline assignment: CDR1 SGHRS and CDR2 YFSETQ. The CDR3 DNA follows: TGCGCCAGCAGCCCAGCGGCCTTCTCCTACGAGCAGTACTTC. Protein product: CASSPAAFSYEQYF.

The chain is built from TRBV6-1 and TRBJ1-5; possibly TRBD1 for D (6 bases). There are 13 residues in the CDR3. V was shortened by 10 bases and J by 0 bases, with 10 bases between the two germline ends. Germline V lookup: CDR1 MNHNS, CDR2 SASEGT. Written as DNA, the CDR3 is TGTGCCACCATACAGGGTAGCAATCAGCCCCAGCATTTT. As protein: CATIQGSNQPQHF.

V and J are TRBV5-4 and TRBJ1-2; possibly TRBD1 for D (5 bases). CDR3 size: 13 residues. V was clipped by 1 base and J by 8 bases, with 12 bases between them. Germline loops: CDR1 SGHNT, CDR2 YYREEE (reference sequence). The CDR3 is CASSLKGTPGYTF. The CDR3 DNA reads TGTGCCAGCAGCTTGAAAGGGACCCCCGGCTACACCTTC. The whole variable domain, filled in from reference TRBV5-4 and TRBJ1-2, reads ETGVTQSPTHLIKTRGQQVTLRCSSQSGHNTVSWYQQALGQGPQFIFQYYREEENGRGNFPPRFSGLQFPNYSSELNVNALELDDSALYLCASSLKGTPGYTFGSGTRLTVV.